The 9 T cell receptor beta chains below all came from one sample that was sequenced in a study of blood T cell repertoires in COVID-19. Profiled with immunoSEQ multiplex PCR; TCRdb holds only in-frame clones, not every one. This sample yields under 200,000 clones, of which 85% to 90% are seen a single time; 5% to 6.5% belongs to the top ten. The sequenced sample consisted of peripheral blood. Receptor source: a man aged 40-49 years with active or convalescent COVID-19.

The chain joins TRBV24-1 to TRBJ2-5; unclear D gene. Trimming stripped 3 bases from V and 0 bases from J, with 10 bases between. CDR1 and CDR2 from the germline V gene are KGHDR and SFDVKD. This CDR3 contains 15 residues. Here the CDR3 DNA reads TGTGCCACCAGTGATCCCGACACCCACCAAGAGACCCAGTACTTC. Amino acids: CATSDPDTHQETQYF.

The chain joins TRBV4-1 to TRBJ2-3; D is possibly TRBD2 (6 bases). Germline CDR1 reads MGHRA; CDR2 reads YSYEKL. This CDR3 region has 16 residues. The V and J ends lost 4 bases and 0 bases respectively, with 14 bases between them. CDR3: CASSPSGASSTDTQYF. The CDR3 DNA sequence: TGCGCCAGCAGCCCCTCGGGAGCTTCTAGCACAGATACGCAGTATTTT.

CDR3 region: CASSYEGGTSSYEQYF. The DNA for the CDR3 is TGTGCCAGCAGCTATGAAGGGGGGACTAGTTCCTACGAGCAGTACTTC. V usage is TRBV7-2 and J usage is TRBJ2-7; 8 bases agree with TRBD2. The trim removed 4 bases at V and 1 base at J, leaving 9 bases unmatched. There are 16 residues in the CDR3. Germline CDR1 SGHTA, CDR2 FQGNSA.

V gene TRBV29-1 combines with J gene TRBJ2-3, with 7 bases lining up with TRBD1. The CDR3 contains 13 residues. Germline values: CDR1 SQVTM, CDR2 ANQGSEA. V was pared by 5 bases and J by 2 bases, with 4 bases of the junction left unmatched. CDR3: CSVRQGLTDTQYF. CDR3 nucleotides: TGCAGCGTTAGACAGGGTCTCACAGATACGCAGTATTTT.

This clone was found once. V gene TRBV25-1 combines with J gene TRBJ1-2, with D perhaps matching TRBD1 (5 bases). The CDR3 totals 14 residues. CDR1 is MGHDK and CDR2 is SYGVNS in the germline V gene. Trimming shortened V by 4 bases and J by 8 bases, and 17 bases separated the two germline ends. In nucleotides, the CDR3 is TGTGCCAGCAGTGGATTGGGCAGGGTGGGAGGCTACACCTTC. This codes for CASSGLGRVGGYTF.

The rearrangement links TRBV19 to TRBJ1-4; the match to TRBD1 covers 7 bases. The V gene end was trimmed by 4 bases and the J gene end by 8 bases; junction bases not matched to a gene: 7. This CDR3 is 14 amino acids long. In germline, CDR1 is LNHDA, CDR2 SQIVND (reference sequence). The CDR3 here is CASSKTGTREKLFF. CDR3 bases: TGTGCCAGTAGTAAGACAGGGACGAGAGAAAAACTGTTTTTT.

The chain joins TRBV24-1 to TRBJ2-6, with TRBD1 identical over 9 bases. V lost 7 bases and J lost 1; bases outside the gene matches: 7. The CDR3 contains 17 residues. The germline V gene encodes CDR1 KGHDR and CDR2 SFDVKD. The CDR3 DNA is TGTGCCACCAGCTACCGGGACAGGGCGTCTGGGGCCAACGTCCTGACTTTC. Protein product: CATSYRDRASGANVLTF.

The chain joins TRBV3-1 (or the pseudogene TRBV3-2) to TRBJ1-1; 7 nucleotides agree with TRBD1. The germline V gene has CDR1 LGHDT and CDR2 YNNKEL (reference sequence). CDR3 length: 13 residues. Trimming cost V 5 bases and J 0 bases; bases outside gene matches: 0. CDR3: CASSGTVNTEAFF. The CDR3 nucleotides are TGTGCCAGCAGCGGGACAGTGAACACTGAAGCTTTCTTT.

The rearrangement uses TRBV5-1 and TRBJ2-1; 9 positions agree with TRBD2. J was trimmed by 7 bases and V by 0 bases; bases with no gene match: 8. The CDR3 consists of 16 residues. Germline-derived CDR1 and CDR2 are SGHRS and YFSETQ. CDR3 DNA sequence: TGCGCCAGCAGCTTGGAGCGACTAGCGGCTGGAAATGAGCAGTTCTTC. The encoded protein is CASSLERLAAGNEQFF.